What follows are 30 T cell receptor beta chains derived from one specimen sequenced in a study of tumor and adjacent non-tumor tissue in lung cancer. Three rounds of nested PCR, following a modified ARM-PCR protocol, produced the TCRbeta library. Each CDR3 protein is one row after TCRdb ran MiXCR on the multiplex PCR reads. The table includes 90,000 to 130,000 distinct CDR3 sequences, 84% detected once. This sample's RNA came from whole unsorted tissue. The sequencing input was lung tumor tissue. The receptors were sampled from a man in his 70s with non-small cell lung cancer.

A note on this clonotype: Since the CDR3 does not end with the conserved phenylalanine or tryptophan, this likely comes from a read error. The chain has TRBV29-1 and TRBJ1-2, with 9 bases that match TRBD1. The CDR3 consists of 13 residues. Per the germline V gene, CDR1 is SQVTM and CDR2 is ANQGSEA. CDR3 region: CSVPGTGNCGYTL. The CDR3 coding sequence is TGCAGCGTACCCGGGACAGGGAACTGTGGCTACACCTTG.

The V and J genes are TRBV11-3 and TRBJ2-5; D is ambiguous. The CDR3 has 17 residues. Germline CDR1 is SGHNT and CDR2 is YENEEA. Trimming removed 1 base at V and 14 bases at J, with 29 bases between. The CDR3 bases are TGTGCCAGCAGCTTAGCAATAGGGCTTACCAACCAAGAGAGCCAATACTTC. It translates to CASSLAIGLTNQESQYF.

The genes are TRBV11-3 and TRBJ2-1; the D gene is possibly TRBD2 (6 bases). Germline V gives CDR1 SGHNT, CDR2 YENEEA. This CDR3 contains 14 residues. Deletions cut 1 base from V and 4 bases from J, with 8 bases between. CDR3 DNA: TGTGCCAGCAGCTTAGTTGGGGGGTACAATGAGCAGTTCTTC. It yields the protein CASSLVGGYNEQFF.

As for this clonotype: The junction shows a germline mismatch at one end, possibly a read error. The gene calls are TRBV11-3 and TRBJ1-1; 7 bases are shared with TRBD1. Germline CDR1 reads SGHNT; CDR2 reads YENEEA. CDR3 length equals 16 residues. The CDR3 coding sequence is TGTGCCAGCAGCATAATGACAGGGTGGATGAACACTGAAGCTCTCTTT. This gives the protein CASSIMTGWMNTEALF.

Concerning this clonotype itself: The junction departs from the called germline gene at one end, perhaps through a read error. The chain couples TRBV13 to TRBJ1-1; 8 bases line up with TRBD1. Germline assignment: CDR1 PRHDT and CDR2 FYEKMQ (reference sequence). This CDR3 contains 15 residues. DNA for the CDR3: TGTATCAGCAGCCCTGGGACAGGTTCGAACACTGAAACTTTCTTT. Protein product: CISSPGTGSNTETFF.

This clonotype was picked up one time. At one end the junction does not follow the germline gene, possibly because of a read error. V usage is TRBV12-3 or TRBV12-4 and J usage is TRBJ1-2; 10 bases line up with TRBD1. CDR3 length equals 17 residues. The CDR3 DNA is TGTGCCAGCAGTTTAAAACGGGGGACAGGGGTAAACTATGGCTACGCCTTC. Its protein is CASSLKRGTGVNYGYAF.

Of note for this clonotype: Germline and junction disagree at one end, which may indicate a read error. This chain links TRBV11-1 with TRBJ2-5, with D perhaps TRBD2 (5 bases). The germline CDR1 and CDR2 sequences are SGHAT and FQDESV (reference sequence). The CDR3 runs 13 residues. DNA of the CDR3: TGTGCCGGCAGCTTAGCGCGGTGTGGATCCCAGTATTTC. It yields the protein CAGSLARCGSQYF.

A single count supports this clonotype. No conserved phenylalanine or tryptophan ends this CDR3, so it is likely a read error. The chain recombines TRBV6-5 with TRBJ1-1, with D hard to call. Germline CDR1 is MNHEY and CDR2 is SVGAGI. The CDR3 spans 15 residues. Trimming stripped 7 bases from V and 4 bases from J, with 19 bases between. Written as DNA, the CDR3 is TGTGCCAGCACCACGGTCTCTAGGGTGGGCACTGAAGCTTTCTCT. Its protein product is CASTTVSRVGTEAFS.

This chain connects TRBV4-1 to TRBJ1-5, with 7 bases lining up with TRBD1. Germline values: CDR1 MGHRA, CDR2 YSYEKL. This CDR3 is 17 amino acids long. Trimming at V came to 3 bases and at J to 0 bases, leaving 8 bases not matched to a gene. The DNA for the CDR3 is TGCGCCAGCAGCCAGGGAACAGGGGATGATAGCAATCAGCCCCAGCATTTT. It codes for CASSQGTGDDSNQPQHF.

CDR3 residues: CSLQPGTYEQYF. The CDR3 DNA follows: TGCAGCCTTCAACCGGGAACCTACGAGCAGTACTTC. The rearrangement links TRBV29-1 to TRBJ2-7, with D possibly TRBD2 on 5 matching bases. Looked up from germline, CDR1 is SQVTM and CDR2 is ANQGSEA. This CDR3 comprises 12 residues. Trimming stripped 8 bases from V and 2 bases from J, with 13 bases between.

Points on this clonotype: At one boundary the junction diverges from the germline segment, which might be a read error. This chain uses TRBV6-1 with TRBJ1-2; D is unclear. CDR3 length equals 14 residues. Germline V gene lookup returns CDR1 MNHNS and CDR2 SASEGT. CDR3 region: CTSSADGNQYGYTF. In DNA, the CDR3 is TGTACCAGTAGTGCGGACGGAAACCAGTATGGCTACACCTTC.

The chain couples TRBV5-8 to TRBJ2-7, with D uncertain. This CDR3 contains 13 residues. Germline loops: CDR1 SGHTS, CDR2 YDEGEE. The V gene lost 4 bases and the J gene lost 5 bases, with 13 bases spanning the gap. CDR3 protein: CASSTFNSDEQYF. CDR3 nucleotide sequence: TGTGCCAGCAGCACCTTTAACAGTGACGAGCAGTACTTC.

The rearrangement uses TRBV15 and TRBJ1-1; 7 bases are a match to TRBD1. With V trimmed by 9 bases and J by 5 bases, 6 bases remained unmatched. Germline V lookup: CDR1 LNHNV, CDR2 YYDKDF (reference sequence). There are 12 residues in the CDR3. The chain's CDR3 is CATWTGSTEAFF. The DNA for the CDR3 is TGTGCCACGTGGACAGGAAGTACTGAAGCTTTCTTT.

To note about this clonotype: It may be a read error: a sequence one base away is much more abundant. The genes are TRBV24-1 and TRBJ2-1; 14 positions match TRBD2. Germline V gene data show CDR1 as KGHDR and CDR2 as SFDVKD. The length of the CDR3 is 19 residues. With 5 bases clipped from V and 8 bases from J, the junction kept 16 bases outside the gene matches. CDR3 in DNA: TGTGCCACCAGTGCCATGCCCGGGACTAGCGGGAGACATGAGGATGAGCAGTTCTTC. Its protein product is CATSAMPGTSGRHEDEQFF.

To note about this clonotype: Germline and junction disagree at one end, which may indicate a read error. The rearrangement joins TRBV29-1 to TRBJ2-5; D is uncertain. The CDR3 covers 16 residues. From germline, CDR1 is SQVTM and CDR2 ANQGSEA. The CDR3 DNA follows: TGCAGCACCAAGCCCTACCTCCAGACAAGTCAAGAGACCCATAACTTC. Its protein is CSTKPYLQTSQETHNF.

Comment on this clonotype: Here the CDR3 omits its conserved ending phenylalanine or tryptophan, so a read error is the likely source. This chain uses TRBV28 with TRBJ1-6; D gene uncertain. In germline, CDR1 is MDHEN, CDR2 SYDVKM. The CDR3 has 20 amino acids. V was clipped by 7 bases and J by 5 bases, with 30 bases between them. The CDR3, as DNA: TGTGCCAGCACTCCTACCTGGCAGTTTTACCATAACTTCGATAATTCACCCCTCCACATT. Protein sequence: CASTPTWQFYHNFDNSPLHI.

This clonotype came up once. A read error may account for a junction end that differs from germline. The genes are TRBV6-1 and TRBJ2-1, with a weak D call TRBD2 (7 bases). The V gene's germline CDR1 is MNHNS and CDR2 SASEGT. The CDR3 consists of 16 residues. CDR3 DNA sequence: TGTGACAGCACCCTAAGGGGGGGCACCTGGTCCAATGAGGAGTTCTTC. Residues: CDSTLRGGTWSNEEFF.

Ten or more counts support this clonotype. The chain links TRBV29-1 to TRBJ1-1; D gene ambiguous. The CDR3 runs to 13 residues. With 4 bases removed from V and 0 bases from J, the gap between germline ends came to 9 bases. The germline CDR1 and CDR2 sequences are SQVTM and ANQGSEA. In DNA form, the CDR3 reads TGCAGCGTTGTAACAGCTATGAACACTGAAGCTTTCTTT. It is translated as CSVVTAMNTEAFF.

Concerning this clonotype: Here the CDR3 omits its conserved ending phenylalanine or tryptophan, so a read error is the likely source. The J gene is TRBJ2-3, the V gene TRBV7-3; 9 bases are shared with TRBD2. Germline V lookup: CDR1 SGHTA, CDR2 FQGTGA. This CDR3 comprises 14 residues. This CDR3 is CVSTIAGGTDTQYL. CDR3 sequence (DNA): TGTGTCAGCACAATAGCGGGGGGCACAGATACGCAGTATCTT.

On this clonotype itself: The junction departs from the called germline gene at one end, perhaps through a read error. This chain uses TRBV29-1 with TRBJ1-2; D might be TRBD1 (5 bases). CDR3 size: 11 residues. CDR1 SQVTM and CDR2 ANQGSEA come from the germline V gene. The CDR3 loop reads CNVTANYGYIF. In DNA, the CDR3 is TGCAACGTGACAGCTAACTATGGCTACATCTTC.

V gene TRBV6-6 combines with J gene TRBJ1-2; D uncertain. Germline CDR1 MNHNY, CDR2 SVGAGI (reference sequence). The CDR3 runs 14 residues. With 6 bases removed from V and 4 bases from J, the gap between germline ends came to 15 bases. Here the CDR3 reads CASRWTRELYGYTF. The CDR3 bases are TGTGCCAGCAGGTGGACGAGGGAGCTCTATGGCTACACCTTC.

The chain carries TRBV11-2 and TRBJ2-7, with D possibly being TRBD2 (6 bases). Trimming pared 1 base from V and 3 bases from J, leaving 19 bases between. There are 17 residues in the CDR3. Germline lookup yields CDR1 SGHAT and CDR2 FQNNGV. CDR3 sequence: CASSLVPIELAYYEQYF. Here the CDR3 DNA reads TGTGCCAGCAGCTTAGTACCCATTGAACTAGCCTACTACGAGCAGTACTTC.

This clonotype showed up just once. Germline and junction disagree at one end, which may indicate a read error. J is TRBJ2-7 and V is TRBV7-8, with D maybe TRBD2 (6 bases). From germline, CDR1 is SGHVS and CDR2 FQNEAQ. This CDR3 is built from 16 residues. CDR3 in DNA: TGTGCCATCAGCTCGTCCGGACTATCGGGAATTTACGAGCGGTACTTC. Protein sequence: CAISSSGLSGIYERYF. The whole variable domain, remainder taken from reference TRBV7-8 and TRBJ2-7, is GAGVSQSPRYKVAKRGQDVALRCDPISGHVSLFWYQQALGQGPEFLTYFQNEAQLDKSGLPSDRFFAERPEGSVSTLKIQRTQQEDSAVYLCAISSSGLSGIYERYFGPGTRLTVT.

This chain uses TRBV28 with TRBJ2-3; no clear D. The length of the CDR3 is 12 residues. V lost 7 bases and J lost 5, with 10 bases in between. In germline, CDR1 is MDHEN, CDR2 SYDVKM. In DNA, the CDR3 is TGTGCCAGCAATCCAACCAGAGATACGCAGTATTTT. Encoded protein: CASNPTRDTQYF.

A note on this clonotype: The CDR3 ends on some other residue instead of the conserved phenylalanine or tryptophan, so this is likely a read error. The chain links TRBV12-3 or TRBV12-4 to TRBJ2-4; D is unclear. The CDR3 has 14 residues. The V end lost 7 bases, the J end lost 6 bases, and 16 bases lay between the germline ends. For the CDR3, the DNA is TGTGCCAGCATCTTACTCATACACGGAAACATTCAGTACGTC. Its translation: CASILLIHGNIQYV.

About this clonotype: A read error is likely, as this CDR3 ends without the conserved phenylalanine or tryptophan. The chain links TRBV20-1 to TRBJ2-3; 7 bases map to TRBD2. The CDR3 is 15 residues long. Germline V gene data show CDR1 as DFQATT and CDR2 as SNEGSKA (reference sequence). This CDR3 reads CSARDLERGTYTQYL. DNA for the CDR3: TGCAGTGCTAGAGATCTCGAGCGGGGCACATATACGCAGTATTTA.

About this clonotype itself: The CDR3 ends on some other residue instead of the conserved phenylalanine or tryptophan, so this is likely a read error. The limits of the CDR3 on the DNA are not certain, so only TCRdb's listed CDR3 is given. The V and J genes are TRBV6-5 and TRBJ2-7; the table's D gene call, TRBD2, was not cross checked with the DNA. Looked up from germline, CDR1 is MNHEY and CDR2 is SVGAGI. Inclusive of both ends, the CDR3 amounts to 15 amino acids. CDR3 sequence reads: CAVGRRLAGSYERYL.

V usage is TRBV29-1 and J usage is TRBJ2-5; tentative D call: TRBD1 (5 bases). Germline values: CDR1 SQVTM, CDR2 ANQGSEA. This CDR3 is 16 amino acids long. The CDR3 is CSAKSHLQTDQETQYF. The DNA of the CDR3 is TGCAGTGCTAAGTCCCACCTCCAGACAGATCAAGAGACCCAGTACTTC.

Details on this clonotype: A much larger clone lies one base from this, so it may be a read error. The rearrangement joins TRBV4-1 to TRBJ1-5; D not certain. The CDR3 loop spans 13 amino acids. From germline, CDR1 is MGHRA and CDR2 YSYEKL. CDR3 residues: CANSQAINQPPHF. The CDR3 DNA reads as TGCGCCAACAGCCAAGCGATCAATCAGCCCCCGCATTTT.

The chain recombines TRBV11-2 with TRBJ1-1; a possible D gene is TRBD1 (6 bases). Germline CDR1 and CDR2: SGHAT and FQNNGV. The V gene lost 11 bases and the J gene lost 1 base, with 17 bases spanning the gap. This CDR3 has 14 amino acids. CDR3 sequence (DNA): TGTGCCGACAGTCAGGGGACAAGGAACACTGAAGCTTTCTTT. It specifies CADSQGTRNTEAFF.